This TCR beta chain was sequenced during a study of cytomegalovirus exposure and HLA in healthy donors. Study-wide results and limits: Analyzed later, association rates of TCRs varied across HLA loci, with DRB1 most and HLA-C fewest.

Germline V gene sequence: CDR1 SGHVS, CDR2 FQNEAQ. The CDR3 is 17 residues long. V lost 1 base, J lost 1 base, and 8 bases stayed unmatched. Use of 60 Vbeta and 13 Jbeta primers characterized the PCR. This table comes from immunoSEQ multiplex PCR, and its TCRdb copy is limited to in-frame clones, with some not included. The data contain 180,000 or so clones, about 80% of them singletons. In the case of this clone: Its specificity is unknown.

Sequenced material: PBMCs. The sequence was obtained from a young woman in good health and CMV-seropositive. The J gene is TRBJ1-1, the V gene TRBV7-8; the match to TRBD1 covers 8 bases. CDR3 amino acids: CASSLGSLQGANTEAFF. CDR3 DNA sequence: TGTGCCAGCAGCTTAGGGTCGTTGCAGGGGGCGAACACTGAAGCTTTCTTT.